The 12 T cell receptor beta chains below come from one sample, sequenced in a study of blood T cell repertoires in COVID-19. Method: immunoSEQ multiplex PCR; TCRdb's copy keeps in-frame clones and lacks some. The sample carries 350,000 to 400,000 clones, 91% recorded once. Material: PBMCs or T cells enriched from blood (not recorded which). These receptors originate from a woman aged 40 to 50 who had been exposed to COVID-19.

The chain has TRBV19 and TRBJ2-2; D is perhaps TRBD2 (7 bases). Trimming left V 4 bases short and J 5 bases short, with 14 bases between. Germline-derived CDR1 and CDR2 are LNHDA and SQIVND (reference sequence). This CDR3 is built from 15 residues. The CDR3 is CASSTGGRDTGELFF. The CDR3, as DNA: TGTGCCAGTAGTACCGGGGGGCGAGATACCGGGGAGCTGTTTTTT.

This chain links TRBV19 with TRBJ2-7; TRBD1 matches 7 bases. This CDR3 is 15 amino acids long. The germline CDR1 and CDR2 sequences are LNHDA and SQIVND (reference sequence). With 4 bases clipped from V and 0 bases from J, the junction kept 6 bases outside the gene matches. In DNA, the CDR3 is TGTGCCAGTAGTAGTCAGGGGACAGTCTCCTACGAGCAGTACTTC. This encodes CASSSQGTVSYEQYF.

The genes are TRBV19 and TRBJ1-2; the match to TRBD1 covers 12 bases. CDR3 size: 16 residues. CDR1 and CDR2 (germline): LNHDA, SQIVND (reference sequence). J was trimmed by 5 bases and V by 5 bases; bases with no gene match: 9. CDR3 bases: TGTGCCAGTAGTGGCACCGGGACAGGGGGCCGGTATGGCTACACCTTC. Amino acids: CASSGTGTGGRYGYTF.

The chain joins TRBV6-5 to TRBJ2-2; 7 bases fit TRBD1. Germline V gene data show CDR1 as MNHEY and CDR2 as SVGAGI. Germline trimming cut 6 bases from V and 5 bases from J; bases unmatched to any gene: 3. CDR3 length: 13 amino acids. The CDR3 DNA is TGTGCCAGCAGGACAGGGCTGACCGGGGAGCTGTTTTTT. Amino acids: CASRTGLTGELFF.

The V call is TRBV12-2, the J call TRBJ1-3; the D call of TRBD1 is as the table states it, not checked on the DNA. TRBV12-2 is flagged as a pseudogene. The CDR3 extends over 13 amino acids. CDR3 region: CASRLTSGNTIYF. The CDR3 nucleotides are TGTGCAAGTCGCCTGACATCCGGAAACACCATATATTTT.

The chain uses TRBV7-2 and TRBJ2-5; TRBD1 matches 10 bases. V was clipped by 4 bases and J by 4 bases; unmatched bases: 6. CDR1 is SGHTA and CDR2 is FQGNSA in the germline V gene. CDR3 length: 15 residues. In DNA, the CDR3 is TGTGCCAGCAGCTACGACAGGGGGCCTTTAGAGACCCAGTACTTC. Translating gives CASSYDRGPLETQYF. The full variable domain, completed using reference TRBV7-2 and TRBJ2-5, is GAGVSQSPSNKVTEKGKDVELRCDPISGHTALYWYRQSLGQGLEFLIYFQGNSAPDKSGLPSDRFSAERTGGSVSTLTIQRTQQEDSAVYLCASSYDRGPLETQYFGPGTRLLVL.

The chain recombines TRBV27 with TRBJ2-3, with a weak D call TRBD1 (5 bases). The germline V and J ends were trimmed by 8 bases and 2 bases, with 14 bases remaining between them. This CDR3 has 14 residues. CDR1 is MNHEY and CDR2 is SMNVEV in the germline V gene (reference sequence). This CDR3 is CASARQISTDTQYF. Here the CDR3 DNA reads TGTGCCAGCGCTCGACAGATATCCACAGATACGCAGTATTTT.

The CDR3 region is CASSPGVSSGNTIYF. In DNA form, the CDR3 reads TGTGCCAGCTCACCTGGAGTGAGCTCTGGAAACACCATATATTTT. The gene calls are TRBV18 and TRBJ1-3; D gene unclear. With 3 bases removed from V and 0 bases from J, the gap between germline ends came to 9 bases. In germline, CDR1 is KGHSH, CDR2 LQKENI. The CDR3 has 15 residues.

Here the CDR3 reads CASSQDRARVQAFF. The DNA of the CDR3 is TGTGCCAGCAGCCAAGACAGGGCTCGAGTACAAGCTTTCTTT. The chain employs TRBV3-1 (or the pseudogene TRBV3-2) and TRBJ1-1; tentatively, D is TRBD1 (5 bases). V was pared by 0 bases and J by 9 bases, with 14 bases between. Per germline, CDR1 LGHDT and CDR2 YNNKEL (reference sequence). This CDR3 contains 14 residues.

The rearrangement uses TRBV19 and TRBJ1-4; 7 bases agree with TRBD1. Looked up from germline, CDR1 is LNHDA and CDR2 is SQIVND (reference sequence). The CDR3 has 15 residues. V gave up 4 bases and J gave up 7 bases; unmatched junction bases: 9. In DNA form, the CDR3 reads TGTGCCAGTAGTACCAGAGGGGGCGCGGGTGAAAAACTGTTTTTT. Translated: CASSTRGGAGEKLFF.

The chain uses TRBV5-8 and TRBJ1-2; D call uncertain. Germline CDR1 SGHTS, CDR2 YDEGEE. V gave up 4 bases and J gave up 1 base, with 14 bases separating them. The CDR3 runs to 15 residues. CDR3 DNA: TGTGCCAGCAGCCTGTACGGTGTCGATAACTATGGCTACACCTTC. Residues: CASSLYGVDNYGYTF. The full variable domain, its missing parts supplied by reference TRBV5-8 and TRBJ1-2, is EAGVTQSPTHLIKTRGQQATLRCSPISGHTSVYWYQQALGLGLQFLLWYDEGEERNRGNFPPRFSGRQFPNYSSELNVNALELEDSALYLCASSLYGVDNYGYTFGSGTRLTVV.

V gene TRBV2 combines with J gene TRBJ2-1, with TRBD2 matching over 10 bases. J lost 6 bases, V lost 11 bases, and 7 bases had no gene match. Per the germline V gene, CDR1 is SNHLY and CDR2 is FYNNEI. The CDR3 is 13 amino acids. CDR3 region: CAGHPSGSNEQFF. The CDR3 DNA sequence: TGTGCCGGCCACCCTAGCGGGAGCAATGAGCAGTTCTTC. The full variable domain, completed using reference TRBV2 and TRBJ2-1, is EPEVTQTPSHQVTQMGQEVILRCVPISNHLYFYWYRQILGQKVEFLVSFYNNEISEKSEIFDDQFSVERPDGSNFTLKIRSTKLEDSAMYFCAGHPSGSNEQFFGPGTRLTVL.